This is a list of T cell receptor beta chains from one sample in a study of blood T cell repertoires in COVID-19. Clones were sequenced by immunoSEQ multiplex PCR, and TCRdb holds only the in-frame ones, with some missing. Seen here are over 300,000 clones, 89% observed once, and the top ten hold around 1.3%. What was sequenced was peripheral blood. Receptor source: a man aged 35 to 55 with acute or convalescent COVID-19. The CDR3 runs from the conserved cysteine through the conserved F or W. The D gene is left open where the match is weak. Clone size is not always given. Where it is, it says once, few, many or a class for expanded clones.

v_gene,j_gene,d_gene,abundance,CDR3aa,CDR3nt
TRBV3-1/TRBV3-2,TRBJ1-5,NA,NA,CASSQDSIGEPQHF,TGTGCCAGCAGCCAAGATAGTATCGGGGAGCCCCAGCATTTT
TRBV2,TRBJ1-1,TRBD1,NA,CASSRDRGFTEAFF,TGTGCCAGCAGCCGGGACAGGGGGTTCACTGAAGCTTTCTTT
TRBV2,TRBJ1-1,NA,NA,CASSGSVNTEAFF,TGTGCCAGCAGTGGGAGCGTGAACACTGAAGCTTTCTTT
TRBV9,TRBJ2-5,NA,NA,CASSSRWGAETQYF,TGTGCCAGCAGCTCAAGGTGGGGAGCCGAGACCCAGTACTTC
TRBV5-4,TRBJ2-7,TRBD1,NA,CASSPASGTGGMYEQYF,TGTGCCAGCAGCCCCGCCTCAGGGACAGGGGGCATGTACGAGCAGTACTTC
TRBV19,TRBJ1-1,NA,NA,CASSTTGNTEAFF,TGTGCCAGTAGTACGACAGGGAACACTGAAGCTTTCTTT
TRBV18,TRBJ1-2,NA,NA,CASSPQGRGGYTF,TGTGCCAGCTCACCACAGGGGCGGGGTGGCTACACCTTC
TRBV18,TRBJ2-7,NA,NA,CASSPLSGPSYEQYF,TGTGCCAGCTCACCACTATCAGGGCCTTCCTACGAGCAGTACTTC
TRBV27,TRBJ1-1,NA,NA,CASSLGGLHTEAFF,TGTGCCAGCAGTTTAGGGGGCCTGCACACTGAAGCTTTCTTT
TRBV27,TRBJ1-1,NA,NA,CASSLIGPRHTEAFF,TGTGCCAGCAGTTTAATTGGGCCCCGCCACACTGAAGCTTTCTTT
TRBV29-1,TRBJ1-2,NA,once,CSVGPRQYGYTF,TGCAGCGTTGGTCCCCGACAGTATGGCTACACCTTC
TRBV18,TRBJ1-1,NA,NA,CASSSTLPGGGTEAFF,TGTGCCAGCTCATCCACCCTCCCTGGGGGGGGCACTGAAGCTTTCTTT
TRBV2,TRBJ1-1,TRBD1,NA,CASSRGQGNTEAFF,TGTGCCAGCAGCCGGGGACAGGGGAACACTGAAGCTTTCTTT
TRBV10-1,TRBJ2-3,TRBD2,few,CASSDSSGRASADTQYF,TGCGCCAGCAGTGATTCTAGCGGGAGGGCCTCGGCAGATACGCAGTATTTT
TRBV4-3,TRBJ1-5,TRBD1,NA,CASSQSGTGGLQPQHF,TGCGCCAGCAGCCAATCCGGGACAGGGGGCCTTCAGCCCCAGCATTTT
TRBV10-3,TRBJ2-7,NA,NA,CAISQTTDGLYEQYF,TGTGCCATCAGTCAAACAACAGACGGTCTATACGAGCAGTACTTC
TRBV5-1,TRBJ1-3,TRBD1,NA,CASSSETGGGGNTIYF,TGCGCCAGCAGCTCGGAGACAGGGGGCGGCGGAAACACCATATATTTT
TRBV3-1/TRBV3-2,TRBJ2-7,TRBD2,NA,CASSQTVTSDEQYF,TGTGCCAGCAGCCAAACGGTCACTAGCGACGAGCAGTACTTC
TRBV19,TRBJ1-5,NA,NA,CASSISGGRGNQPQHF,TGTGCCAGTAGTATTAGCGGGGGGCGAGGCAATCAGCCCCAGCATTTT
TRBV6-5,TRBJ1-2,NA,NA,CASSYSAEKDDYDYTF,TGTGCCAGCAGTTACTCCGCCGAGAAGGATGACTATGACTACACCTTC
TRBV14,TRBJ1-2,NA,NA,CASSPWPRYGYTF,TGTGCCAGCAGCCCATGGCCACGCTATGGCTACACCTTC
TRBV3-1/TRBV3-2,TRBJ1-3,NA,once,CASSQANRVRNTIYF,TGTGCCAGCAGCCAAGCTAACAGGGTGAGAAACACCATATATTTT
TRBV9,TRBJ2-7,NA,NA,CASSVGRRGEQYF,TGTGCCAGCAGCGTAGGCAGAAGGGGCGAGCAGTACTTC